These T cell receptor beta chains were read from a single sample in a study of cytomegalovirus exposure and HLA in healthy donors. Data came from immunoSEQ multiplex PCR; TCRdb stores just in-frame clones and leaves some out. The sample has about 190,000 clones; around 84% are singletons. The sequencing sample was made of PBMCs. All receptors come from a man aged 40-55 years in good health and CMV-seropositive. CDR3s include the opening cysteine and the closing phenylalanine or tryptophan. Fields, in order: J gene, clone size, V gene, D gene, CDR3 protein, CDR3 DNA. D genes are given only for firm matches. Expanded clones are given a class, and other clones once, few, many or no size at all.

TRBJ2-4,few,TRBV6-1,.,CASSVSRNIQYF,TGTGCCAGCAGTGTGTCCAGAAACATTCAGTACTTC
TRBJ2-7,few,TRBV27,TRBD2,CASSLSTASGTYEQYF,TGTGCCAGCAGTTTATCGACGGCTAGCGGGACCTACGAGCAGTACTTC
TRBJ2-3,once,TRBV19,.,CASSSGQSDTQYF,TGTGCCAGTAGTTCGGGACAATCAGATACGCAGTATTTT
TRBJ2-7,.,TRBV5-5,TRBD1,CASSQPGQGSSEQYF,TGTGCCAGCAGCCAGCCGGGACAGGGGTCCTCCGAGCAGTACTTC
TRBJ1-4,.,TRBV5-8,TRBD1,CASSSGTDNEKLFF,TGTGCCAGCAGCTCCGGGACAGATAATGAAAAACTGTTTTTT
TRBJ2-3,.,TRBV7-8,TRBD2,CASSSAGTSGTGTQYF,TGTGCCAGCAGCTCCGCCGGGACTAGCGGTACAGGGACGCAGTATTTT
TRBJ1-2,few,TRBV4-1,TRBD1,CASSQQSPGQRSNYGYTF,TGCGCCAGCAGCCAACAATCCCCGGGACAGCGGTCTAACTATGGCTACACCTTC
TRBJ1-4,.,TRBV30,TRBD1,CAWSSGGPARLFF,TGTGCCTGGAGTTCAGGGGGCCCCGCTCGGCTGTTTTTT
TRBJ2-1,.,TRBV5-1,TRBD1,CASSSDRGQFF,TGCGCCAGCAGCTCGGACAGGGGGCAGTTCTTC
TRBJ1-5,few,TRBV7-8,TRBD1,CASSSGTGNQPQHF,TGTGCCAGCAGCTCCGGGACAGGGAATCAGCCCCAGCATTTT
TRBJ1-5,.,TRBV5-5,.,CASSAGPGWDQPQHF,TGTGCCAGCAGCGCTGGCCCGGGGTGGGATCAGCCCCAGCATTTT
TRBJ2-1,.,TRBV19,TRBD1,CASTDRGTRNEQFF,TGTGCCAGTACGGACAGGGGGACTCGCAATGAGCAGTTCTTC
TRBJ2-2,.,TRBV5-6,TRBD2,CASSFSSGGIIGELFF,TGTGCCAGCAGCTTCAGTAGCGGGGGGATCATCGGGGAGCTGTTTTTT
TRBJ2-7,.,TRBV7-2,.,CASSPGLPYEQYF,TGTGCCAGCAGCCCTGGACTTCCCTACGAGCAGTACTTC
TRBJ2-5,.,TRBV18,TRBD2,CASSLPGLAETQYF,TGTGCCAGCTCATTACCGGGACTAGCCGAGACCCAGTACTTC
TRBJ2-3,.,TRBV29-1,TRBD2,CSAYGLAGGTDTQYF,TGCAGCGCCTATGGGCTAGCGGGGGGCACAGATACGCAGTATTTT
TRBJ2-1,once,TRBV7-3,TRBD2,CASSQGLAHNEQFF,TGTGCCAGCAGCCAGGGACTAGCGCACAATGAGCAGTTCTTC
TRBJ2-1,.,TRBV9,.,CASSVGPNNEQFF,TGTGCCAGCAGCGTAGGTCCTAACAATGAGCAGTTCTTC
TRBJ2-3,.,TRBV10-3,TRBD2,CAISGTSGSADTQYF,TGTGCCATCAGTGGGACTAGCGGGAGCGCAGATACGCAGTATTTT
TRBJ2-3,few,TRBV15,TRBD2,CATSRGVAGALTDTQYF,TGTGCCACCAGCAGAGGGGTAGCGGGAGCCCTAACAGATACGCAGTATTTT
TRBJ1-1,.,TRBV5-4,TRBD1,CASSLGTQGDRVNTEAFF,TGTGCCAGCAGCCTGGGGACTCAGGGGGACAGGGTGAACACTGAAGCTTTCTTT
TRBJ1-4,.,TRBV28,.,CASSPGGAGEKLFF,TGTGCCAGCAGCCCGGGGGGGGCAGGGGAAAAACTGTTTTTT
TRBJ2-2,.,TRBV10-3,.,CAISEGADTGELFF,TGTGCCATCAGTGAGGGGGCCGACACCGGGGAGCTGTTTTTT
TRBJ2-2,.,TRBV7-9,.,CARTGQGNTGELFF,TGTGCCAGAACTGGGCAGGGCAATACCGGGGAGCTGTTTTTT
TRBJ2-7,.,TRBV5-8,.,CAASGEWPYEQYF,TGTGCCGCCTCCGGGGAATGGCCCTACGAGCAGTACTTC
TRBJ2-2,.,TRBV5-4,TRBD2,CASSAGLGGTGELFF,TGTGCCAGCAGCGCCGGACTAGGCGGTACCGGGGAGCTGTTTTTT
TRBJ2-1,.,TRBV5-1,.,CASSTSRGDGLDEQFF,TGCGCCAGCAGCACTAGCAGGGGGGACGGGTTGGATGAGCAGTTCTTC
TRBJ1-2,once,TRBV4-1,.,CASSPLQGLNYGYTF,TGCGCCAGCAGCCCCTTACAGGGATTAAACTATGGCTACACCTTC
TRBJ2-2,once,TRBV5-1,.,CASSSDTSSAVGELFF,TGCGCCAGCAGCTCGGATACTAGTTCCGCGGTCGGGGAGCTGTTTTTT
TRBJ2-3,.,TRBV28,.,CASSLNVQDTQYF,TGTGCCAGCAGTTTAAACGTACAAGATACGCAGTATTTT
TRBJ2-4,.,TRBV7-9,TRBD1,CASSTRGRENIQYF,TGTGCCAGCAGCACCAGGGGGCGCGAAAACATTCAGTACTTC
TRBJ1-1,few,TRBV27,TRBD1,CASSINRGLNTEAFF,TGTGCCAGCAGTATTAACAGGGGGCTGAACACTGAAGCTTTCTTT
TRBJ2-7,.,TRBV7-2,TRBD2,CARRGAAYEQYF,TGTGCCAGGCGGGGGGCGGCCTACGAGCAGTACTTC
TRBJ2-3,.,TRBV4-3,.,CASSQEAGLSTDTQYF,TGCGCCAGCAGCCAAGAAGCAGGCCTTAGCACAGATACGCAGTATTTT
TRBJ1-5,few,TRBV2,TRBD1,CASREGQGNQPQHF,TGTGCCAGCAGGGAGGGACAGGGCAATCAGCCCCAGCATTTT
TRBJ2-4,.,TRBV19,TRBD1,CASSATRGRGSVIQYF,TGTGCCAGTAGCGCGACCAGGGGGCGCGGGTCGGTCATTCAGTACTTC
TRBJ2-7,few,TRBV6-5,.,CASSYSAGYEQYF,TGTGCCAGCAGTTACTCGGCGGGGTACGAGCAGTACTTC
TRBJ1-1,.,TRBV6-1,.,CASTRPGVNTEAFF,TGTGCCAGCACCCGGCCAGGGGTGAACACTGAAGCTTTCTTT
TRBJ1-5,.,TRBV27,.,CASGRTALSNSNQPQHF,TGTGCCAGCGGCCGGACAGCTCTTTCTAATAGCAATCAGCCCCAGCATTTT
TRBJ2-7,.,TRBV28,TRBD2,CASSLGGAREQYF,TGTGCCAGCAGTCTCGGGGGGGCGAGAGAGCAGTACTTC
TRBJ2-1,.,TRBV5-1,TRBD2,CASSLGRIAGVFNEQFF,TGCGCCAGCAGCTTGGGGCGGATCGCGGGGGTTTTTAATGAGCAGTTCTTC
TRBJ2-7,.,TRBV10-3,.,CAISEGGRWSEQYF,TGTGCCATCAGTGAGGGCGGGCGATGGAGCGAGCAGTACTTC
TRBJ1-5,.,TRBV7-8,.,CASSLGGYSNQPQHF,TGTGCCAGCAGCTTAGGAGGGTATAGCAATCAGCCCCAGCATTTT
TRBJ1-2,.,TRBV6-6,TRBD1,CASSRTGAGYGYTF,TGTGCCAGCAGCAGGACAGGGGCCGGCTATGGCTACACCTTC
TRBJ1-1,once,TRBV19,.,CASSDSPNTEAFF,TGTGCCAGTAGTGACAGCCCGAACACTGAAGCTTTCTTT
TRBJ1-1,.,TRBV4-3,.,CASSQVLSSLGTEAFF,TGCGCCAGCAGCCAGGTCCTGAGTAGTCTCGGGACTGAAGCTTTCTTT
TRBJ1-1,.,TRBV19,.,CASTTSRTEAFF,TGTGCCAGTACTACTTCGCGGACTGAAGCTTTCTTT